This TCR beta chain comes out of a study of blood T cell repertoires in COVID-19. About the research overall: Acute and convalescent COVID-19 samples came from the United States, Italy and Spain.

Generated by immunoSEQ multiplex PCR, the TCRdb table keeps only in-frame clones and is missing some. This repertoire shows over 150,000 clones, roughly four fifths found once; its top ten account for about 29%. The length of the CDR3 is 15 residues. V lost 1 base and J lost 3; bases outside the gene matches: 5. CDR1 and CDR2 from the germline V gene are SGHTA and FQGNSA. The J gene is TRBJ1-2, the V gene TRBV7-2; 7 bases map to TRBD1. The clonotype originates from a woman in her sixties or seventies with acute or convalescent COVID-19. The sequenced sample was peripheral blood. The CDR3 DNA sequence: TGTGCCAGCAGCTTAGTCCCCGGGACAGACTATGGCTACACCTTC. Translated, it gives CASSLVPGTDYGYTF.